Following are 10 T cell receptor beta chains from one sample sequenced in a study of blood T cell repertoires in COVID-19. Repertoires were generated with immunoSEQ multiplex PCR, while TCRdb's copy carries only in-frame clones and drops some. The sample includes 120,000 to 150,000 clones, roughly 79% of them seen just once. Source material: peripheral blood. Every receptor here comes from a human donor with acute or convalescent COVID-19. The donor label of this sample is uncertain.

The rearrangement uses TRBV9 and TRBJ1-1; D might be TRBD1 (5 bases). V gave up 3 bases and J gave up 4 bases, with 13 bases separating them. CDR3 length: 14 amino acids. Germline CDR1 reads SGDLS; CDR2 reads YYNGEE. The DNA of the CDR3 is TGTGCCAGCAGCGCGCACACCCAGGGCACTGAAGCTTTCTTT. Its protein product is CASSAHTQGTEAFF. Full variable domain (rest looked up from reference TRBV9 and TRBJ1-1): DSGVTQTPKHLITATGQRVTLRCSPRSGDLSVYWYQQSLDQGLQFLIQYYNGEERAKGNILERFSAQQFPDLHSELNLSSLELGDSALYFCASSAHTQGTEAFFGQGTRLTVV.

The V and J genes are TRBV6-5 and TRBJ2-3, with D tentatively TRBD2 (6 bases). From germline, CDR1 is MNHEY and CDR2 SVGAGI. The CDR3 runs to 15 residues. Trimming removed 7 bases from V and 2 bases from J, with 16 bases in between. CDR3 amino acids: CASIFTGTFTDTQYF. The CDR3 DNA reads TGTGCCAGCATTTTTACCGGGACTTTCACAGATACGCAGTATTTT.

This clone was counted a single time. V usage is TRBV6-5 and J usage is TRBJ1-1, with 7 positions matching TRBD1. Trimming took 4 bases from V and 5 from J; bases not matched to a gene: 13. The germline gives CDR1 MNHEY, CDR2 SVGAGI. The length of the CDR3 is 16 residues. CDR3 nucleotides: TGTGCCAGCAGTTCCCGACAGGGCGGTTTGGTGACTGAAGCTTTCTTT. Its translation: CASSSRQGGLVTEAFF.

The chain is built from TRBV15 and TRBJ1-2; 11 bases fit TRBD1. CDR1 is LNHNV and CDR2 is YYDKDF in the germline V gene (reference sequence). The CDR3 runs to 15 residues. Trimming cost V 5 bases and J 8 bases; bases outside gene matches: 10. The CDR3, as DNA: TGTGCCACCAGCGACCCTGGACAGGGGGCAGGAGGCTACACCTTC. Translating gives CATSDPGQGAGGYTF. Filled out from reference TRBV15 and TRBJ1-2, the complete variable domain reads DAMVIQNPRYQVTQFGKPVTLSCSQTLNHNVMYWYQQKSSQAPKLLFHYYDKDFNNEADTPDNFQSRRPNTSFCFLDIRSPGLGDTAMYLCATSDPGQGAGGYTFGSGTRLTVV.

The chain is built from TRBV14 and TRBJ2-3; D is uncertain. Germline CDR1 is SGHDN and CDR2 is FVKESK. The germline V and J ends were trimmed by 1 base and 9 bases, with 8 bases remaining between them. The CDR3 is 12 residues long. The CDR3 sequence: CASSQAGRTQYF. The CDR3, as DNA: TGTGCCAGCAGCCAAGCGGGTAGGACGCAGTATTTT.

The chain joins TRBV7-2 to TRBJ2-7, with 11 positions matching TRBD1. V shed 5 bases, J shed 5 bases, and the junction held 11 bases outside the gene matches. CDR1 is SGHTA and CDR2 is FQGNSA in the germline V gene. The CDR3 totals 16 residues. CDR3 DNA sequence: TGTGCCAGCAGCCCATCCGGGACAGGGGGGTCCCACGAGCAGTACTTC. It encodes CASSPSGTGGSHEQYF. Full variable domain (remainder filled in from reference TRBV7-2 and TRBJ2-7): GAGVSQSPSNKVTEKGKDVELRCDPISGHTALYWYRQSLGQGLEFLIYFQGNSAPDKSGLPSDRFSAERTGGSVSTLTIQRTQQEDSAVYLCASSPSGTGGSHEQYFGPGTRLTVT.

V usage is TRBV27 and J usage is TRBJ2-7; 9 nucleotides agree with TRBD1. V lost 5 bases to trimming and J lost 7 bases; unmatched junction nucleotides: 15. The CDR3 has 16 amino acids. Germline values: CDR1 MNHEY, CDR2 SMNVEV (reference sequence). DNA for the CDR3: TGTGCCAGCAGTCCCTCTTTGACAGGGGGTCCGGGGGAGCAGTACTTC. The encoded protein is CASSPSLTGGPGEQYF.

The chain recombines TRBV11-2 with TRBJ2-2, with a weak D call TRBD2 (7 bases). The V gene's germline CDR1 is SGHAT and CDR2 FQNNGV. Trimming took off 7 bases at V and 6 bases at J, with 12 bases between the two ends. The CDR3 loop spans 13 amino acids. The CDR3 region is CASTRGGSGELFF. The CDR3 DNA reads TGTGCCAGCACCAGGGGAGGGTCCGGGGAGCTGTTTTTT.

This clone is a singleton in its sample. The rearrangement joins TRBV3-1 (or the pseudogene TRBV3-2) to TRBJ1-5; TRBD1 aligns across 9 bases. Trimming cost V 0 bases and J 7 bases; bases outside gene matches: 7. The CDR3 has 16 amino acids. Germline CDR1 is LGHDT and CDR2 is YNNKEL (reference sequence). CDR3 sequence reads: CASSQDPTGGRQPQHF. DNA of the CDR3: TGTGCCAGCAGCCAAGACCCGACAGGGGGTAGACAGCCCCAGCATTTT.

The rearrangement links TRBV3-1 (or the pseudogene TRBV3-2) to TRBJ2-7; D may be TRBD2 (5 bases). V was cut by 0 bases and J by 2 bases, with 8 bases left in between. This CDR3 comprises 14 residues. Germline V gene data show CDR1 as LGHDT and CDR2 as YNNKEL (reference sequence). The CDR3 DNA sequence: TGTGCCAGCAGCCAAGAGGCCGGGGCCTACGAGCAGTACTTC. The encoded protein is CASSQEAGAYEQYF.